A selection of T cell receptor beta chains follows, all from one sample in a study of CD8 T cells in ankylosing spondylitis. Each CDR3 protein is one row after TCRdb ran MiXCR on the 5' RACE reads. The repertoire holds about 250,000 distinct CDR3 sequences, with 8% to 11% as singletons. The sequencing sample was made of blood, either unsorted or a sorted T cell fraction (not recorded which). These TCRs come from a male donor with ankylosing spondylitis or in good health (not recorded which). Each CDR3 is given with its conserved first and last residue. D genes are given only for firm matches. Only part of the rows carry a size: once, few, many, or a class if the clone is expanded.

D	J	V	size	DNA	CDR3
-	TRBJ2-1	TRBV11-3	few	TGTGCCAGCAGCCCGGCTCGAGGGGGTGAGCAGTTCTTC	CASSPARGGEQFF
TRBD2	TRBJ2-3	TRBV5-1	many	TGCGCCAGCAGCCCGACTAGCGAGAGCACAGATACGCAGTATTTT	CASSPTSESTDTQYF
-	TRBJ2-5	TRBV12-3/TRBV12-4	many	TGTGCCAGCAGCGGTCTACTCCAAGAGACCCAGTACTTC	CASSGLLQETQYF
-	TRBJ1-1	TRBV20-1	many	TGCAGTGCTCCCATTAAGGGTAAACACACTGAAGCTTTCTTT	CSAPIKGKHTEAFF
-	TRBJ2-2	TRBV3-1	many	TGTGCCAGCACCCCAGGGCTTAGCGGGGAGCTGTTTTTT	CASTPGLSGELFF
TRBD2	TRBJ2-1	TRBV5-1	many	TGCGCCAGCAGCTCGGGACTAGATGGGAAGAATGAGCAGTTCTTC	CASSSGLDGKNEQFF
-	TRBJ1-4	TRBV7-8	many	TGTGCCAGCAGCTTAGGGGCCGGGCGTAGGGCTAATGAAAAACTGTTTTTT	CASSLGAGRRANEKLFF
TRBD2	TRBJ2-1	TRBV5-1	few	TGCGCCAGCAGCCCGGGACTAGGGCAAGAGCAGTTCTTC	CASSPGLGQEQFF
-	TRBJ2-2	TRBV6-6	many	TGTGCCAGCAGCCCGTACACCGGGGAGCTGTTTTTT	CASSPYTGELFF
TRBD1	TRBJ1-1	TRBV15	many	TGTGCCACCGCGACAGGGAGGACGAACACTGAAGCTTTCTTT	CATATGRTNTEAFF
TRBD1	TRBJ1-5	TRBV12-3/TRBV12-4	-	TGTGCCAGCAGTTTAGGGACAGGGGCTAGGAATCCGCCCCAGCATTTT	CASSLGTGARNPPQHF
TRBD2	TRBJ2-1	TRBV20-1	many	TGCAGTGCTAGGTTCGAGCGGGGGGTACTCAATGAGCAGTTCTTC	CSARFERGVLNEQFF
-	TRBJ2-3	TRBV20-1	many	TGCAGTGCGCCGAGCGGGAGCACAGATACGCAGTATTTT	CSAPSGSTDTQYF
-	TRBJ2-5	TRBV5-4	-	TGTGCCAGCAGCTTGGTACAGCAAGAGACCCAGTACTTC	CASSLVQQETQYF
TRBD1	TRBJ1-2	TRBV7-9	-	TGTGCCAGCAGCCCAGGGACAGGCGAGGGAAGCTACACCTTC	CASSPGTGEGSYTF
-	TRBJ1-5	TRBV6-2/TRBV6-3	many	TGTGCCAGCAGCCATTGGGGCCGGAGGGATCAGCCCCAGCATTTT	CASSHWGRRDQPQHF
-	TRBJ1-2	TRBV5-1	many	TGCGCCAGCAGCTTACTGGGACCGACTTACTCTAATGGCTACACCTTC	CASSLLGPTYSNGYTF
TRBD1	TRBJ2-7	TRBV11-2	-	TGTGCCAGCAGCCAGACCGGGACAGGGGGAGAGCAGTACTTC	CASSQTGTGGEQYF
-	TRBJ2-7	TRBV11-1	-	TGTGCCAGCAGCTTAGGGACTAACTCCTACGAGCAGTACTTC	CASSLGTNSYEQYF
TRBD2	TRBJ2-7	TRBV20-1	few	TGCAGTGCTAGAGGGACTAGCGGGAGAGACGAGCAGTACTTC	CSARGTSGRDEQYF
-	TRBJ2-1	TRBV6-1	many	TGTGCCAGCAGTGGCCAGGGACTTATCCCCCGTGAGCAGTTCTTC	CASSGQGLIPREQFF
-	TRBJ1-5	TRBV20-1	many	TGCAGTGCTAGGGATACAAACAATCAGCCCCAGCATTTT	CSARDTNNQPQHF
-	TRBJ1-1	TRBV6-2/TRBV6-3	many	TGTGCCAGCAGTGTCGGAGGGGAGAACACTGAAGCTTTCTTT	CASSVGGENTEAFF
TRBD2	TRBJ2-1	TRBV5-1	many	TGCGCCAGCAGCGGACTCTTAGCGGGGGGGTTTAATGAGCAGTTCTTC	CASSGLLAGGFNEQFF
-	TRBJ2-7	TRBV12-3/TRBV12-4	many	TGTGCCAGCAGTTTTGGACAGTACGAGCAGTACTTC	CASSFGQYEQYF
TRBD2	TRBJ2-3	TRBV14	many	TGTGCCAGCAGCCAAGGGACTAGCGGAGCCCCAGATACGCAGTATTTT	CASSQGTSGAPDTQYF
-	TRBJ2-2	TRBV7-9	-	TGTGCCAGCAGCAGGCGTGTGGTCAACACCGGGGAGCTGTTTTTT	CASSRRVVNTGELFF
-	TRBJ2-5	TRBV6-1	many	TGTGCCAGCAGCGAGAAGGCCCTTAGGCAAGAGACCCAGTACTTC	CASSEKALRQETQYF
TRBD1	TRBJ2-3	TRBV6-1	-	TGTGCCATAGAGCAGGGGGCAGGTACAGATACGCAGTATTTT	CAIEQGAGTDTQYF
TRBD2	TRBJ2-1	TRBV7-2	many	TGTGCCAGCAGCTTGGGACTAGCCCACTCCTACAATGAGCAGTTCTTC	CASSLGLAHSYNEQFF
-	TRBJ1-4	TRBV29-1	many	TGCAGCGTTGAAGAAAACAGAAATGAAAAACTGTTTTTT	CSVEENRNEKLFF
-	TRBJ1-2	TRBV25-1	many	TGTGCCAGCAGTGATAACAGCTTAGATGGCTACACCTTC	CASSDNSLDGYTF
-	TRBJ2-2	TRBV12-3/TRBV12-4	many	TGTGCCAGCATTTCGGACAGCTTAGGGGAGCTGTTTTTT	CASISDSLGELFF
-	TRBJ2-1	TRBV7-2	-	TGTGCCAGCAGCTTAGGTTGGGGTAGGTATGAGCAGTTCTTC	CASSLGWGRYEQFF
TRBD1	TRBJ2-5	TRBV5-1	once	TGCGCCAGCACTGGACAGGAAGAGACCCAGTACTTC	CASTGQEETQYF
TRBD2	TRBJ2-1	TRBV2	many	TGTGCCAGCAGTGAATCAATGGGCGGGGGGGCCTTCGGGGCTCATGAGCAGTTCTTC	CASSESMGGGAFGAHEQFF
TRBD1	TRBJ1-1	TRBV5-1	-	TGCGCCAGCATCCAAGGGCCCAGACAGGGACAGACTGAAGCTTTCTTT	CASIQGPRQGQTEAFF
-	TRBJ1-1	TRBV5-6	many	TGTGCCAGCAAGTCCGCCGGGACTGAAGCTTTCTTT	CASKSAGTEAFF
TRBD1	TRBJ1-4	TRBV20-1	few	TGCAGTGCAAGGACAGGGGATGATGAAAAACTGTTTTTT	CSARTGDDEKLFF
TRBD1	TRBJ1-2	TRBV7-2	many	TGTGCCAGCAGCTTCCCGCCGGACAGGGGACATGGCTACACCTTC	CASSFPPDRGHGYTF
-	TRBJ2-7	TRBV5-1	many	TGCGCCAGCAGCTCCGCGTCGGGAAGGTCGTCCTACGAGCAGTACTTC	CASSSASGRSSYEQYF
-	TRBJ1-1	TRBV12-3/TRBV12-4	many	TGTGCCAGCAGTTACGGGTCCCTTTTTGGGTCTGAAGCTTTCTTT	CASSYGSLFGSEAFF
-	TRBJ2-5	TRBV27	many	TGTGCCAGCAGTTTCCGCCAGGACCAAGAGACCCAGTACTTC	CASSFRQDQETQYF
TRBD2	TRBJ2-2	TRBV12-3/TRBV12-4	many	TGTGCCAGCAGGGAGCGGGGGAACACCGGGGAGCTGTTTTTT	CASRERGNTGELFF
-	TRBJ2-1	TRBV6-5	few	TGTGCCAGCAGTTACTCAAAGGGCTACAATGAGCAGTTCTTC	CASSYSKGYNEQFF
TRBD1	TRBJ2-1	TRBV3-1	many	TGTGCCAGCAGCCAAGAGGGACAGACCTACAATGAGCAGTTCTTC	CASSQEGQTYNEQFF
-	TRBJ2-1	TRBV5-1	many	TGCGCCAGCAGCTTGGGTTCTGTAAGCAATGAGCAGTTCTTC	CASSLGSVSNEQFF
TRBD1	TRBJ2-7	TRBV7-9	-	TGTGCCAGCAGCGGGGGACAGACTTACTACGAGCAGTACTTC	CASSGGQTYYEQYF
-	TRBJ2-2	TRBV12-3/TRBV12-4	-	TGTGCCAGCAGTGGAGAGGACAGATTAGCGGCCGGGGAGCTGTTTTTT	CASSGEDRLAAGELFF
TRBD2	TRBJ2-2	TRBV20-1	many	TGCAGTGCTAGACCCGCACTAGCGGGACGCGGGGAGCTGTTTTTT	CSARPALAGRGELFF
-	TRBJ2-3	TRBV30	many	TGTGCCTGGCAGGCCGCCTCAGATACGCAGTATTTT	CAWQAASDTQYF
-	TRBJ1-3	TRBV4-1	few	TGCGCCAGCAGCCAAGGAGGCAAGAGAGTTTACTCTGGAAACACCATATATTTT	CASSQGGKRVYSGNTIYF
-	TRBJ1-5	TRBV11-3	-	TGTGCCAGCAGCTTAGGGGGGACCGAGAATCAGCCCCAGCATTTT	CASSLGGTENQPQHF
TRBD2	TRBJ2-7	TRBV13	many	TGTGCCAGCAGCTCAGGGACTAGCGGAGAATCCTACGAGCAGTACTTC	CASSSGTSGESYEQYF
-	TRBJ1-5	TRBV29-1	-	TGCAGCGTTGTGTGGGCCTATAGCAATCAGCCCCAGCATTTT	CSVVWAYSNQPQHF